This TCR beta chain was sequenced in a study of regulatory T cells in long-lasting Graves disease. Regarding this clonotype: This may be a read error: a much more frequent sequence differs by one nucleotide.

This CDR3 spans 14 amino acids. The germline V and J ends were trimmed by 3 bases and 3 bases, with 13 bases remaining between them. Germline V gene sequence: CDR1 DFQATT, CDR2 SNEGSKA (reference sequence). Sequencing libraries for TCR beta were prepared with iRepertoire HTBI primers and Arm-PCR of CDR3 regions. Methods used by the authors: Looking across samples, the authors found about 62 TRBV and 14 to 15 TRBJ segments. TCRdb reprocessed the multiplex PCR reads with MiXCR, giving one entry per CDR3 protein. The V and J calls and clone size are TCRdb's, not the authors'. The table records 300,000 to 400,000 distinct CDR3 sequences, 15% to 20% of them present only once. Regarding time point: newly diagnosed GD, antithyroid drugs for less than 3 months. Extracted PBMC RNA gave rise to the TCR library.

The receptor was isolated from a female donor with Graves disease. This sequence joins TRBV20-1 and TRBJ2-3, with TRBD2 as a possible D gene (7 bases). Sequenced material: peripheral blood mononuclear cells (PBMCs), taken at new diagnosis, from a patient treated with antithyroid drugs. CDR3 sequence reads: CSARVGGGTDTQYF. CDR3 bases: TGCAGTGCTAGGGTAGGGGGGGGTACAGATACGCAGTATTTT.